The entry below gives a single T cell receptor beta chain sequence along with its context. The antigen is undetermined. This sample was taken from a study of shared clonotypes between healthy human individuals. Study-wide context: Used for every donor were three CD4 naive, three CD4 memory, two CD8 naive and one CD8 memory plate. Study results and caveats: Larger estimated richness was generally recorded for naive subsets relative to memory subsets. Among four donors, roughly 5% of naive CD4 clonotypes were found in common.

CD45RO-negative, CCR7-selected cells formed the naive CD8 fraction, which excluded terminally differentiated effector memory CD45RA+ cells. Per the original data handling: Owing to the provision of junction-only sequences devoid of quality scores by immunoSEQ, filtering differed. The protocol was immunoSEQ multiplex PCR, while the TCRdb copy is restricted to in-frame clones and leaves out a portion. That table supplies the V and J calls and clone size; D and trimming were determined from the DNA. The sample records just over 2,000,000 clones, approximately 94% being singletons. V lost 6 bases and J lost 1; bases outside the gene matches: 8. CDR1 and CDR2 from the germline V gene are MNHEY and SMNVEV (reference sequence). There are 16 residues in the CDR3.

The clonotype comes from a man aged 18 to 35 in good health. The gene calls are TRBV27 and TRBJ2-4, with TRBD2 matching 8 bases. The material sequenced was naive CD8+ T cells sorted from blood. The CDR3: CASSPGGGEAKNIQYF. The CDR3 DNA sequence: TGTGCCAGCAGCCCGGGGGGGGGTGAGGCCAAAAACATTCAGTACTTC.